This paragraph covers one TCR beta chain sequence. The antigen remains undetermined. The data stem from a study of cytomegalovirus exposure and HLA in healthy donors. Overall study: Out of around 360 genotyped donors, about 80% belonged to the Caucasian-associated ancestry cluster.

The study ran its PCR with 60 Vbeta and 13 Jbeta primers. Clones were read by immunoSEQ multiplex PCR, and TCRdb kept only the in-frame ones, dropping some. The sample gives 150,000 to 200,000 clones, under 9.5% of which show up once; 1% to 1.5% is in the top ten. Study-wide results and caveats: Association of 15,000 to 20,000 TCR beta sequences with HLA alleles was found at 0.05 false discovery rate in a later analysis. The authors later linked a missense DCLRE1C variant to TCR beta V- and J-gene trimming. The study designated fewer than 200 TCR beta chains cytomegalovirus-associated.

Trimming took off 7 bases at V and 0 bases at J, with 13 bases between the two ends. CDR1 and CDR2 (germline): LNHNV, YYDKDF (reference sequence). The CDR3 totals 16 residues. Material: PBMCs. This receptor was taken from a young woman in good health and CMV-seropositive. The chain couples TRBV15 to TRBJ1-6, with unresolved D. The CDR3 loop reads CATIGKGSSYNSPLHF. Written as DNA, the CDR3 is TGTGCCACCATTGGTAAAGGGAGCTCCTATAATTCACCCCTCCACTTT.